Sequencing of this T cell receptor (beta chain) was carried out in a study of response to subunit inactivated influenza vaccine. TCRdb re-derived calls from the RT-PCR reads in MiXCR, one entry per CDR3 protein. The sample carries 450,000 to 550,000 distinct CDR3 sequences, 25% recorded once. This specimen consisted of CD4+ T cells sorted from PBMCs, obtained 4 to 6 days after vaccination. The receptor comes from a man over 45 who received an inactivated influenza vaccine.

The CDR3 nucleotides read TGTGCCAGCAGTCCCGGGGGGGCGGGTGCTCAATACGAGCAGTACTTC. This encodes CASSPGGAGAQYEQYF. The chain is built from TRBV28 and TRBJ2-7; 8 positions agree with TRBD2. V lost 5 bases and J lost 4; bases outside the gene matches: 13. The V gene's germline CDR1 is MDHEN and CDR2 SYDVKM. This CDR3 has 16 residues.